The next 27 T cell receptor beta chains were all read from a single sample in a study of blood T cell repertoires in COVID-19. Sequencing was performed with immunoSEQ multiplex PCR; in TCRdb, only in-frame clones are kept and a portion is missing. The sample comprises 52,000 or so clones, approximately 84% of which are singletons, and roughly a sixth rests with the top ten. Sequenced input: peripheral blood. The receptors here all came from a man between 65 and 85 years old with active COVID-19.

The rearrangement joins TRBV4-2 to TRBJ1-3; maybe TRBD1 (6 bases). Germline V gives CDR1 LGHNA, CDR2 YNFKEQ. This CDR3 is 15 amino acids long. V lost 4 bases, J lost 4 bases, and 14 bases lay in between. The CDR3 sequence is CASSLDSFTGNTIYF. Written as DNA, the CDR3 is TGTGCCAGCAGCCTGGACAGTTTCACGGGAAACACCATATATTTT.

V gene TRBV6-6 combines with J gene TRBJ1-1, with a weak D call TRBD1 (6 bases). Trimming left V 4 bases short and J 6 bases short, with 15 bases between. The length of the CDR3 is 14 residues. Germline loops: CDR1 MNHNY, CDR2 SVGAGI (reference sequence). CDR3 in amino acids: CASSSPDRIAEAFF. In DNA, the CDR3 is TGTGCCAGCAGTTCGCCAGACAGGATCGCTGAAGCTTTCTTT.

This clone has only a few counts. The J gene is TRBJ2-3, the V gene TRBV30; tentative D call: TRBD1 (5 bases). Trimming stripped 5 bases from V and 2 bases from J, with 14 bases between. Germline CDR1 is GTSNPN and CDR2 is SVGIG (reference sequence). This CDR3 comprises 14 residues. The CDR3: CAWQKGPVTDTQYF. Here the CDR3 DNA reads TGTGCCTGGCAAAAGGGGCCTGTCACAGATACGCAGTATTTT.

The DNA for the CDR3 is TGTGCCAGCAAGGGACAGGACACAGATACGCAGTATTTT. This translates into CASKGQDTDTQYF. The chain joins TRBV2 to TRBJ2-3; 8 bases match TRBD1. The CDR3 extends over 13 amino acids. V shed 7 bases and J 2 bases; nucleotides not matched to a gene: 2. CDR1 is SNHLY and CDR2 is FYNNEI in the germline V gene.

CDR3 amino acids: CASSPGTGARAGRQPQHF. CDR3 DNA sequence: TGTGCCAGCAGCCCCGGGACAGGGGCCCGGGCAGGAAGACAGCCCCAGCATTTT. This sequence joins TRBV5-5 and TRBJ1-5; 10 bases line up with TRBD1. CDR1 is SGHKS and CDR2 is YYEKEE in the germline V gene (reference sequence). The ends lost 4 bases at V and 7 bases at J; junction bases unmatched: 17. The CDR3 consists of 18 residues.

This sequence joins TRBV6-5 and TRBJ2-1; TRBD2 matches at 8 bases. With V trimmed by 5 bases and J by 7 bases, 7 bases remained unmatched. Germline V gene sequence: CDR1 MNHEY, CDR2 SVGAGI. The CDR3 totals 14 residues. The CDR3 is CASSRERGRNEQFF. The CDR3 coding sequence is TGTGCCAGCAGTCGCGAGCGGGGGCGAAATGAGCAGTTCTTC.

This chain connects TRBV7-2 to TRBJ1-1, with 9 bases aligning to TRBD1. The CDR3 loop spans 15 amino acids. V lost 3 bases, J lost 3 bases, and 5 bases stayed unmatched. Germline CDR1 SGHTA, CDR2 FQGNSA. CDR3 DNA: TGTGCCAGCAGCTTCCGGGACAGGGCGTACACTGAAGCTTTCTTT. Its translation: CASSFRDRAYTEAFF.

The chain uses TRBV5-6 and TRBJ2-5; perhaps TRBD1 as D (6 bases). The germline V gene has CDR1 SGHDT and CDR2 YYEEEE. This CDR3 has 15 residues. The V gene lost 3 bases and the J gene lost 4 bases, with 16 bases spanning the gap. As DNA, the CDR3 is TGTGCCAGCAGCTATACTTCCGGACAGTTAGAGACCCAGTACTTC. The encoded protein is CASSYTSGQLETQYF.

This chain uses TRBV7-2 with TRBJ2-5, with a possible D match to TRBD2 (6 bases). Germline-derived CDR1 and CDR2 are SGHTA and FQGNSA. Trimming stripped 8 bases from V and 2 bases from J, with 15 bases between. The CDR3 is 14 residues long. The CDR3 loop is CASPAGTDQETQYF. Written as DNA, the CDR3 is TGTGCCAGCCCTGCGGGGACTGATCAAGAGACCCAGTACTTC.

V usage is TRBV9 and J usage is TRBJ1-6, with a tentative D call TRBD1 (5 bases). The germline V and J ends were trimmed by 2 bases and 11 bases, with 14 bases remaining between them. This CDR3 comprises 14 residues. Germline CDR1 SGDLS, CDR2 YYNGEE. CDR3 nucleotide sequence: TGTGCCAGCAGCGTGAGGGGAGGGGCGGCACCCCTCCACTTT. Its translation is CASSVRGGAAPLHF.

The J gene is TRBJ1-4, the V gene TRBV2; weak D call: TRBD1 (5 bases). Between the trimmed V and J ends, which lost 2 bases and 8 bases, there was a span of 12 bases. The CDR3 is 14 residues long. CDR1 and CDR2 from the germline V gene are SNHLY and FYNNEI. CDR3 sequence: CASSEWGREEKLFF. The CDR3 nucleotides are TGTGCCAGCAGTGAATGGGGGAGGGAGGAAAAACTGTTTTTT.

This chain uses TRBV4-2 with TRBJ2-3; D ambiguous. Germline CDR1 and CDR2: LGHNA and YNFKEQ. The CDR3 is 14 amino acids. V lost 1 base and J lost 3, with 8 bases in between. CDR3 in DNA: TGTGCCAGCAGCCAAGTGGCATGGACAGATACGCAGTATTTT. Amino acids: CASSQVAWTDTQYF.

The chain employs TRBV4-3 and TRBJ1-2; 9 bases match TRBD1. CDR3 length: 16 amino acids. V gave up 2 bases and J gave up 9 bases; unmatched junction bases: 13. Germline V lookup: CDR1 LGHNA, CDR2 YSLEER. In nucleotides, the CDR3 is TGCGCCAGCAGCCAAACGAGACCGGGACAGGGAACTAGCTACACCTTC. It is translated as CASSQTRPGQGTSYTF.

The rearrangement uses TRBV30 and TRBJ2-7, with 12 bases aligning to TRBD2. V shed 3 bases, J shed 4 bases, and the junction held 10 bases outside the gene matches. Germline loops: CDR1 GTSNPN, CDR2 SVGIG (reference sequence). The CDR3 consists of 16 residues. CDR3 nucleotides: TGTGCCTGGAGCATGGTTGCTAGCGGGAGGGGGTACGAGCAGTACTTC. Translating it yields CAWSMVASGRGYEQYF.

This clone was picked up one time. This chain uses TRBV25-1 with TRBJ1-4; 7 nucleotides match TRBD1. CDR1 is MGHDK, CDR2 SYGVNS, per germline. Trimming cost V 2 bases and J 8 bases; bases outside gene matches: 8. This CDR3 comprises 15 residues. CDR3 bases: TGTGCCAGCAGTGAACACCGACAGGGAGACGAAAAACTGTTTTTT. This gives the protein CASSEHRQGDEKLFF.

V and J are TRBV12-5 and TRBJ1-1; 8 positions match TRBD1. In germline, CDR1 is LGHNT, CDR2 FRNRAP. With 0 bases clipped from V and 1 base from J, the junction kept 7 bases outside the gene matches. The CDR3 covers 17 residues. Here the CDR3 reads CASGLVTSGTGNTEAFF. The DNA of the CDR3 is TGTGCTAGTGGTTTGGTAACTTCTGGGACAGGGAACACTGAAGCTTTCTTT.

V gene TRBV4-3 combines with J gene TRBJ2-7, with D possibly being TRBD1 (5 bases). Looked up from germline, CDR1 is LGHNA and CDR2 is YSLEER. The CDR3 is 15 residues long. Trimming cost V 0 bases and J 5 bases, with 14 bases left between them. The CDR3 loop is CASSQDGNRLNEQYF. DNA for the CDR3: TGCGCCAGCAGCCAAGATGGGAACAGGTTAAACGAGCAGTACTTC.

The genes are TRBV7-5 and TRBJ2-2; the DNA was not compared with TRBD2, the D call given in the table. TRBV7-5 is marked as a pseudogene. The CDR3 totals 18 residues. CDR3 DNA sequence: TGTGCCAGAAGCTTAAGGGAGACCCGGGACTCGAACACCGGGGAGCTGTTTTTT. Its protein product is CARSLRETRDSNTGELFF.

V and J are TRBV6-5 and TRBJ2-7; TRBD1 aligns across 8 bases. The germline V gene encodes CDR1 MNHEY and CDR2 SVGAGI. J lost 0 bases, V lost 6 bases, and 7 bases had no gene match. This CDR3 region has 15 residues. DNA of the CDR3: TGTGCCAGCAGCTTAACAGGGGGTAGCTCCTACGAGCAGTACTTC. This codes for CASSLTGGSSYEQYF.

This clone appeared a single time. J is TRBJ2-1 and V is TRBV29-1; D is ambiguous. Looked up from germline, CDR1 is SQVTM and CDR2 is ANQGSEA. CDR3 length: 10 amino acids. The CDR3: CSSLYNEQFF. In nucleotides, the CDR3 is TGCAGTTCCCTATACAATGAGCAGTTCTTC.

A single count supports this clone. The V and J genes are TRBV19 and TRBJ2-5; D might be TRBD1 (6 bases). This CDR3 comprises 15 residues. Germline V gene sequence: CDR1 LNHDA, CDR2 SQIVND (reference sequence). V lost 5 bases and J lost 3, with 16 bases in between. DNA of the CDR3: TGTGCCAGTAGTGGTACCGGGACACAGAAAGAGACCCAGTACTTC. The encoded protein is CASSGTGTQKETQYF. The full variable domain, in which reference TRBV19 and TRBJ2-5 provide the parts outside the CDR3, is DGGITQSPKYLFRKEGQNVTLSCEQNLNHDAMYWYRQDPGQGLRLIYYSQIVNDFQKGDIAEGYSVSREKKESFPLTVTSAQKNPTAFYLCASSGTGTQKETQYFGPGTRLLVL.

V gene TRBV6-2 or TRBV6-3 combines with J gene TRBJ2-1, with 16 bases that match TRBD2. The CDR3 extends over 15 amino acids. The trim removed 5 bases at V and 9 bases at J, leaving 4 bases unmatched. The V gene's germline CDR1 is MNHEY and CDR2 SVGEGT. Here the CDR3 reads CASSTGLAGGGEQFF. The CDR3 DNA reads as TGTGCCAGCAGTACGGGACTAGCGGGAGGGGGTGAGCAGTTCTTC.

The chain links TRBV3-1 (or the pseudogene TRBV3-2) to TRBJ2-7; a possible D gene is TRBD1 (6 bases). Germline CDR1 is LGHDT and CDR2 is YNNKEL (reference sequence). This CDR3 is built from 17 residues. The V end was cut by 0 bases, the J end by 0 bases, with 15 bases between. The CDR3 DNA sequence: TGTGCCAGCAGCCAAGATGGGTCTTTGGACAGCTCCTACGAGCAGTACTTC. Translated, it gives CASSQDGSLDSSYEQYF.

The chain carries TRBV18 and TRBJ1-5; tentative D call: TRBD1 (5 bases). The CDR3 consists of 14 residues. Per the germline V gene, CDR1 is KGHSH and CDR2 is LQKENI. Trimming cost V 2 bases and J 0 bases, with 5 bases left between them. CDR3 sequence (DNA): TGTGCCAGCTCACCAAGGGGTAGCAATCAGCCCCAGCATTTT. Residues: CASSPRGSNQPQHF. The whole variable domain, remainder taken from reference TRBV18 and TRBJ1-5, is NAGVMQNPRHLVRRRGQEARLRCSPMKGHSHVYWYRQLPEEGLKFMVYLQKENIIDESGMPKERFSAEFPKEGPSILRIQQVVRGDSAAYFCASSPRGSNQPQHFGDGTRLSIL.

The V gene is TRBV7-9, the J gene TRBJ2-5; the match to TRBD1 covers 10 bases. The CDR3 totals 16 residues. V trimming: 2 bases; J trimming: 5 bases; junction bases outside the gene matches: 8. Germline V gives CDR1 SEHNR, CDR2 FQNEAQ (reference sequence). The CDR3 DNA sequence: TGTGCCAGCAGCTTAAGGGGACAGGGGCCGGAGGAGACCCAGTACTTC. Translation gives CASSLRGQGPEETQYF.

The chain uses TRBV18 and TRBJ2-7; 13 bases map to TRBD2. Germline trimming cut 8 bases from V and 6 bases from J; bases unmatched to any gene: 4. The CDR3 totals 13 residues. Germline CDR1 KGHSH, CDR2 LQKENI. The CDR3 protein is CASTWTSGGEQYF. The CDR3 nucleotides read TGTGCCAGCACTTGGACTAGCGGGGGCGAGCAGTACTTC.

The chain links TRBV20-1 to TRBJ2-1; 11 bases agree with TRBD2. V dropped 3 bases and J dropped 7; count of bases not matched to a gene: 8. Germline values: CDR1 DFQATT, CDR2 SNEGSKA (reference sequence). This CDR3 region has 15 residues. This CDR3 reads CSASYSGRAGNEQFF. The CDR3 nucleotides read TGCAGTGCTAGTTATAGCGGGAGGGCCGGGAATGAGCAGTTCTTC.